The source of this TCR beta chain is a study of identical twins. Study conclusions and caveats: Weaker excess sharing between twins was seen in beta out-of-frame sequences. It was cross-sectional statistical analysis, not following the same donors, that the conclusions relied on.

All of the donors were Caucasians in good health. After template switching added a universal primer site, the resulting cDNA carried unique molecular identifiers. TCRdb recomputed calls from the 5' RACE reads with MiXCR, one row per CDR3 protein. Among around 250,000 distinct CDR3 sequences listed, 5.5% to 7.5% were seen once. In its sample, this clonotype was seen many times. Its antigen is not known. These same data were also listed under a study on T cells expressing NK-cell markers.

This receptor was obtained from a woman aged 18-29 years in good health. The sample was CD8+ T cells sorted from blood.

CDR3 sequence reads: CASSYGTSGGRETQYF. In DNA, the CDR3 is TGTGCCAGCAGCTACGGGACTAGCGGGGGGCGAGAGACCCAGTACTTC. V and J are TRBV7-9 and TRBJ2-5; TRBD2 matches 15 bases. The junction had 4 bases not matched to a gene; V was cut back by 4 bases and J by 4 bases. The CDR3 consists of 16 residues. Germline-derived CDR1 and CDR2 are SEHNR and FQNEAQ (reference sequence). The whole variable domain, filled in from reference TRBV7-9 and TRBJ2-5, reads DTGVSQNPRHKITKRGQNVTFRCDPISEHNRLYWYRQTLGQGPEFLTYFQNEAQLEKSRLLSDRFSAERPKGSFSTLEIQRTEQGDSAMYLCASSYGTSGGRETQYFGPGTRLLVL.